This TCR beta chain came from a study of tumor-infiltrating lymphocytes in glioblastoma multiforme. Multiple V-beta primers and a C-beta primer amplified TCRB from RNA. These TCRB libraries lack any described unique molecular identifiers. TCRdb passed the multiplex PCR reads through MiXCR, listing each CDR3 protein once. Counted here are over 10,000 distinct CDR3 sequences, roughly 60% occurring once; the ten biggest clones make up about a third. Germline CDR1 reads MNHNY; CDR2 reads SVGAGI (reference sequence). This CDR3 is 16 amino acids long. J lost 11 bases, V lost 5 bases, and 17 bases had no gene match.

The receptor was derived from a male donor with glioblastoma. The material sequenced was brain tumor tissue. The rearrangement uses TRBV6-6 and TRBJ2-1, with 8 positions matching TRBD2. CDR3 in amino acids: CASSLRSTSDYYKQFF. CDR3 nucleotide sequence: TGTGCCAGCAGTCTCCGGTCGACTAGCGATTACTATAAGCAGTTCTTC.